Following are 12 T cell receptor beta chains from one sample sequenced in a study of shared clonotypes between healthy human individuals. The assay was immunoSEQ multiplex PCR, and TCRdb's table has in-frame clones only and misses some. The sample holds more than 2,000,000 clones, more than 80% seen once. Source material: naive CD4+ T cells sorted from blood. Subset meaning: CD45RA+ positively selected. The receptors were gathered from a man between 18 and 35 years old in good health.

The chain is built from TRBV30 and TRBJ2-1, with 13 nucleotides matching TRBD2. The CDR3 is made up of 19 amino acids. Germline V gene data show CDR1 as GTSNPN and CDR2 as SVGIG (reference sequence). Losses at the gene ends were 2 bases for V and 2 bases for J; bases not matched to a gene: 12. CDR3 sequence reads: CAWSLTRTSGSWTYNEQFF. CDR3 coding DNA: TGTGCCTGGAGTTTAACACGGACTAGCGGGAGCTGGACCTACAATGAGCAGTTCTTC.

Of note for this clone: Other DNA sequences of this sample code for an identical CDR3. This rearrangement joins TRBV10-3 to TRBJ1-6; 7 positions match TRBD1. CDR3 size: 14 residues. J was trimmed by 5 bases and V by 5 bases; bases with no gene match: 3. From germline, CDR1 is ENHRY and CDR2 SYGVKD. The CDR3 loop is CAISRDRDNSPLHF. The CDR3 DNA reads as TGTGCCATCAGTAGGGACAGAGATAATTCACCCCTCCACTTT.

Points on this clone: Distinct nucleotide sequences in the sample also encode this CDR3. This chain uses TRBV6-5 with TRBJ2-1; unclear D gene. The CDR3 has 12 amino acids. V was trimmed by 5 bases and J by 2 bases, leaving 4 bases between them. Looked up from germline, CDR1 is MNHEY and CDR2 is SVGAGI. The CDR3: CASSQTYNEQFF. The CDR3 DNA reads TGTGCCAGCAGTCAAACCTACAATGAGCAGTTCTTC.

With respect to this clone: Other DNA sequences from this sample encode an identical CDR3 as well. This CDR3 reads CASSSLGASYNEQFF. As DNA, the CDR3 is TGTGCCAGCAGTTCCCTGGGGGCCTCCTACAATGAGCAGTTCTTC. This rearrangement joins TRBV28 to TRBJ2-1; possible D gene TRBD1, 6 bases. Germline lookup yields CDR1 MDHEN and CDR2 SYDVKM. CDR3 length: 15 amino acids. V was cut by 4 bases and J by 0 bases, with 10 bases left in between.

The J gene is TRBJ2-7, the V gene TRBV7-9, with 8 bases lining up with TRBD1. The CDR3 loop spans 16 amino acids. V was pared by 1 base and J by 0 bases, with 5 bases of the junction left unmatched. CDR1 is SEHNR, CDR2 FQNEAQ, per germline (reference sequence). This CDR3 is CASSLGDRKSSYEQYF. The CDR3 region has the DNA TGTGCCAGCAGCTTAGGGGACAGGAAAAGCTCCTACGAGCAGTACTTC.

The chain has TRBV4-1 and TRBJ2-7; D might be TRBD1 (6 bases). The CDR3 covers 13 residues. Germline V gene lookup returns CDR1 MGHRA and CDR2 YSYEKL. The V and J ends lost 1 base and 3 bases respectively, with 7 bases between them. The CDR3 bases are TGCGCCAGCAGCCAAGTGGGACACTACGAGCAGTACTTC. It yields the protein CASSQVGHYEQYF.

As DNA, the CDR3 is TGCGCCAGCAGCCCGGGAGGGGCCGGTGGCTACACCTTC. Its translation is CASSPGGAGGYTF. This sequence joins TRBV5-1 and TRBJ1-2; D is perhaps TRBD1 (5 bases). Germline CDR1 and CDR2: SGHRS and YFSETQ. V was trimmed by 4 bases and J by 7 bases, leaving 14 bases between them. This CDR3 is built from 13 residues.

J is TRBJ2-1 and V is TRBV7-9; D gene unclear. The V and J ends lost 6 bases and 0 bases respectively, with 12 bases between them. The CDR3 covers 15 residues. Germline values: CDR1 SEHNR, CDR2 FQNEAQ (reference sequence). CDR3 bases: TGTGCCAGCAGAACTGACCAGAGCTCCTACAATGAGCAGTTCTTC. Its protein is CASRTDQSSYNEQFF.

The chain employs TRBV2 and TRBJ1-1; 7 nucleotides agree with TRBD1. Germline V gives CDR1 SNHLY, CDR2 FYNNEI. Unmatched junction bases numbered 12, after V lost 7 bases and J lost 1 base. This CDR3 is built from 16 residues. This chain's CDR3 is CASKTQYRGTNTEAFF. For the CDR3, the DNA is TGTGCCAGCAAAACTCAATACAGGGGAACGAACACTGAAGCTTTCTTT.

This clone was seen once. The rearrangement uses TRBV7-2 and TRBJ1-1; 7 positions agree with TRBD1. The germline V gene encodes CDR1 SGHTA and CDR2 FQGNSA. This CDR3 has 16 amino acids. The J segment lost 0 bases and the V segment lost 6 bases, leaving 10 bases of the junction unmatched. This CDR3 reads CASSHYRGEVNTEAFF. CDR3 DNA: TGTGCCAGCAGTCATTACAGGGGAGAAGTGAACACTGAAGCTTTCTTT.

This chain uses TRBV5-1 with TRBJ1-1; the D is unclear. This CDR3 contains 17 residues. V lost 0 bases and J 8 bases, leaving 23 bases between the germline ends. CDR1 SGHRS and CDR2 YFSETQ come from the germline V gene. CDR3 bases: TGCGCCAGCAGCTTGGAAGTTGCAGTTTCACCGCAATTAGAAGCTTTCTTT. Amino acids: CASSLEVAVSPQLEAFF. Supplemented by reference TRBV5-1 and TRBJ1-1, the full variable domain reads KAGVTQTPRYLIKTRGQQVTLSCSPISGHRSVSWYQQTPGQGLQFLFEYFSETQRNKGNFPGRFSGRQFSNSRSEMNVSTLELGDSALYLCASSLEVAVSPQLEAFFGQGTRLTVV.

The chain joins TRBV6-5 to TRBJ1-5, with TRBD1 identical over 7 bases. The germline V gene encodes CDR1 MNHEY and CDR2 SVGAGI. J gave up 3 bases and V 7 bases, and 9 bases lay outside the gene matches. This CDR3 is built from 15 residues. As DNA, the CDR3 is TGTGCCAGCAACCCGGGACAGAACGCCAATCAGCCCCAGCATTTT. Amino acid sequence: CASNPGQNANQPQHF.